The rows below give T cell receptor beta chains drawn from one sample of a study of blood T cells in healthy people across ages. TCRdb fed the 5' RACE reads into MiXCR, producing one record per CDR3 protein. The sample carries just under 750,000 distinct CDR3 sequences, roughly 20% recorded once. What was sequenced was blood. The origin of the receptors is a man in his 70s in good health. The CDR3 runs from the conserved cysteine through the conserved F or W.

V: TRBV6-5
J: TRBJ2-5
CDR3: CASRKTSGPGKQYF

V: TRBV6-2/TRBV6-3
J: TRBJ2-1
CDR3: CASRTASLVFF

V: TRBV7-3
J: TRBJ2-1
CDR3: CASSFSGRVNEQFF

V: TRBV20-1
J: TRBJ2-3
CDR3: CSATGTGGTDTQYF

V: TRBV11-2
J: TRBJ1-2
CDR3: CASSLEYRANYGYTF

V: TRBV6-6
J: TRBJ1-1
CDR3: CASSVEGLGVSVIIF

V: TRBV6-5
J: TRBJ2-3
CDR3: CASSYSTSRRHPDTQYF

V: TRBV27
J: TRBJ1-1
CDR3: CASRRDRANTEAFF

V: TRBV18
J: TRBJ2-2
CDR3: CASSPLTDTGELFF

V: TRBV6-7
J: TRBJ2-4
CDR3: CASSYSGRRRGTQVQYF

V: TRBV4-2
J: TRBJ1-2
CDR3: CASSQDGWYGYTF

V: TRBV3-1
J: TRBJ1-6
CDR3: CASSQIGVIGSPLHF

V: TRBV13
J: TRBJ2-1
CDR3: CASSSRLAGGNEQFF

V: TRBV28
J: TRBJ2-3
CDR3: CASSLLDRVGDTQYF

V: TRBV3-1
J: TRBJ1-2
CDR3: CASSPTTGWDYGYTF

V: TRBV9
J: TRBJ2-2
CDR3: CASNKNTGELFF

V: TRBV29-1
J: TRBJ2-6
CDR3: CSVQSSGANVLTF

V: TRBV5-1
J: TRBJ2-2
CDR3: CASSLASMGTGELFF

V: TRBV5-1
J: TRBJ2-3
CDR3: CASSLGSGFSTDTQYF

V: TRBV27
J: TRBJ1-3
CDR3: CASSSNPVMGSGNTIYF

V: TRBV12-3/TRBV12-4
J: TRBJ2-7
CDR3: CASGTVPYEQYF

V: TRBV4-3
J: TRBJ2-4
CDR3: CASSQEISVRFQYNIQYF

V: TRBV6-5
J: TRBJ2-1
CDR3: CASRPSAGLYNEQFF

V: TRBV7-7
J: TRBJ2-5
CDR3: CASSPGPPGDETQYF